One and the same sample provided the 29 T cell receptor beta chains below, sequenced in a study of cytomegalovirus exposure and HLA in healthy donors. The PCR employed 60 Vbeta primers together with 13 Jbeta primers. Some clones are missing from TCRdb's copy, which holds only in-frame ones; the method was immunoSEQ multiplex PCR. In the table there are 100,000 to 150,000 clones, around 79% of which are singletons. The sample consisted of PBMCs. These receptors originate from a woman aged 40 to 49 in good health and CMV-seropositive.

A remark on this clone: This sample also contains other DNA sequences that code for the same CDR3. The gene calls are TRBV7-9 and TRBJ1-1; D is possibly TRBD1 (5 bases). The CDR3 length is 13 residues. Germline CDR1 is SEHNR and CDR2 is FQNEAQ (reference sequence). The V and J ends lost 6 bases and 4 bases respectively, with 12 bases between them. The CDR3 DNA reads TGTGCCAGCAGTCTCCAGGGTGGCACTGAAGCTTTCTTT. The encoded protein is CASSLQGGTEAFF.

The genes are TRBV6-5 and TRBJ2-7; the D gene is possibly TRBD2 (5 bases). Trimming took 4 bases from V and 5 from J, leaving 18 bases between them. This CDR3 comprises 15 residues. Germline values: CDR1 MNHEY, CDR2 SVGAGI. CDR3 DNA: TGTGCCAGCAGTTTCCGATCGGGATTGGGGAACGAGCAGTACTTC. Translated, it gives CASSFRSGLGNEQYF.

J is TRBJ2-7 and V is TRBV27; D is ambiguous. CDR1 is MNHEY and CDR2 is SMNVEV in the germline V gene (reference sequence). This CDR3 region has 12 residues. Trimming stripped 5 bases from V and 0 bases from J, with 5 bases between. CDR3 DNA: TGTGCCAGCAGTGGCCTCTCCTACGAGCAGTACTTC. Protein product: CASSGLSYEQYF.

This rearrangement joins TRBV19 to TRBJ1-6; 8 nucleotides match TRBD1. Losses at the gene ends were 7 bases for V and 4 bases for J; bases not matched to a gene: 6. The CDR3 has 15 residues. Germline assignment: CDR1 LNHDA and CDR2 SQIVND (reference sequence). CDR3 sequence: CASKSGQGYNSPLHF. DNA for the CDR3: TGTGCCAGTAAGAGCGGACAGGGATATAATTCACCCCTCCACTTT.

V and J are TRBV9 and TRBJ1-4; 8 bases are a match to TRBD1. CDR3 size: 16 residues. Losses at the gene ends were 4 bases for V and 8 bases for J; bases not matched to a gene: 13. Germline values: CDR1 SGDLS, CDR2 YYNGEE. The CDR3, as DNA: TGTGCCAGCAGCAAAGCACCAGGGGGCGTAAGGGAAAAACTGTTTTTT. It codes for CASSKAPGGVREKLFF.

V gene TRBV6-5 combines with J gene TRBJ2-7; perhaps TRBD1 as D (6 bases). V dropped 2 bases and J dropped 1 base, with 12 bases sitting between them. This CDR3 has 15 residues. Germline V gene sequence: CDR1 MNHEY, CDR2 SVGAGI. DNA of the CDR3: TGTGCCAGCAGTTACACAGGGCTCGGTTCCTACGAGCAGTACTTC. It specifies CASSYTGLGSYEQYF.

This clone came up once. The V call is TRBV7-2, the J call TRBJ2-2; 8 bases map to TRBD1. V was pared by 4 bases and J by 3 bases, with 7 bases of the junction left unmatched. The CDR3 is made up of 16 amino acids. The V gene's germline CDR1 is SGHTA and CDR2 FQGNSA. CDR3 nucleotide sequence: TGTGCCAGCAGCTCGACAGGGGCAAGATACACCGGGGAGCTGTTTTTT. Protein: CASSSTGARYTGELFF.

In DNA, the CDR3 is TGTGCCAGCAGCTTGCTGGGACAGGGTTTAGGCGGGGAGCTGTTTTTT. This codes for CASSLLGQGLGGELFF. This chain uses TRBV5-4 with TRBJ2-2, with 9 bases identical to TRBD1. The CDR3 spans 16 residues. J lost 7 bases, V lost 1 base, and 8 bases had no gene match. Germline V lookup: CDR1 SGHNT, CDR2 YYREEE (reference sequence).

V is TRBV19 and J is TRBJ2-2, with unresolved D. Between the trimmed V and J ends, which lost 0 bases and 0 bases, there was a span of 8 bases. The germline V gene has CDR1 LNHDA and CDR2 SQIVND (reference sequence). This CDR3 has 16 residues. This chain's CDR3 is CASSIDWASNTGELFF. Written as DNA, the CDR3 is TGTGCCAGTAGTATAGATTGGGCCTCGAACACCGGGGAGCTGTTTTTT.

The rearrangement joins TRBV7-9 to TRBJ2-5; 11 nucleotides line up with TRBD2. CDR1 is SEHNR, CDR2 FQNEAQ, per germline (reference sequence). The CDR3 is 17 residues long. With 1 base clipped from V and 2 bases from J, the junction kept 6 bases outside the gene matches. CDR3 loop: CASSLGGTSGPQETQYF. In DNA form, the CDR3 reads TGTGCCAGCAGCTTAGGAGGGACTAGCGGACCTCAAGAGACCCAGTACTTC.

Only a few counts were recorded for this clone. The chain couples TRBV7-7 to TRBJ2-1, with TRBD2 matching 10 bases. The germline CDR1 and CDR2 sequences are SSHAT and FNYEAQ (reference sequence). Trimming took 1 base from V and 8 from J; bases not matched to a gene: 8. The CDR3 runs 16 residues. The CDR3 is CASSLGPAGGLHEQFF. The CDR3 bases are TGTGCCAGCAGCTTAGGCCCAGCGGGGGGGTTGCATGAGCAGTTCTTC.

The rearrangement joins TRBV7-2 to TRBJ1-2; 7 bases align to TRBD1. Looked up from germline, CDR1 is SGHTA and CDR2 is FQGNSA. There are 17 residues in the CDR3. Germline trimming cut 1 base from V and 0 bases from J; bases unmatched to any gene: 8. The CDR3 coding sequence is TGTGCCAGCAGCTTAGAAAAGAGGACAGGAGCTAACTATGGCTACACCTTC. Translation gives CASSLEKRTGANYGYTF.

The rearrangement links TRBV2 to TRBJ1-1; D is perhaps TRBD1 (5 bases). The CDR3 is made up of 17 amino acids. Trimming stripped 1 base from V and 1 base from J, with 16 bases between. Germline-derived CDR1 and CDR2 are SNHLY and FYNNEI. The CDR3 DNA sequence: TGTGCCAGCAGTGAAGGCACAGGAAAACAACCGAACACTGAAGCTTTCTTT. This sequence encodes CASSEGTGKQPNTEAFF.

V gene TRBV29-1 combines with J gene TRBJ1-1; possibly TRBD1 for D (6 bases). Germline V gene lookup returns CDR1 SQVTM and CDR2 ANQGSEA. V was clipped by 8 bases and J by 4 bases, with 14 bases between them. This CDR3 is built from 12 residues. CDR3 bases: TGCAGCTCCGGGGAGGGGGGCACTGAAGCTTTCTTT. Translated: CSSGEGGTEAFF. Complete variable domain (other parts from reference TRBV29-1 and TRBJ1-1): SAVISQKPSRDICQRGTSLTIQCQVDSQVTMMFWYRQQPGQSLTLIATANQGSEATYESGFVIDKFPISRPNLTFSTLTVSNMSPEDSSIYLCSSGEGGTEAFFGQGTRLTVV.

This clone showed up just a few times. The rearrangement uses TRBV6-1 and TRBJ2-3; 7 bases align to TRBD2. The germline gives CDR1 MNHNS, CDR2 SASEGT. This CDR3 region has 15 residues. V was pared by 6 bases and J by 6 bases, with 12 bases of the junction left unmatched. In nucleotides, the CDR3 is TGTGCCAGCAGCACTGCGGGAGTTCGGGTGGATACGCAGTATTTT. This gives the protein CASSTAGVRVDTQYF.

This clone appeared a single time. This chain uses TRBV28 with TRBJ1-2; D is undetermined. Trimming stripped 11 bases from V and 4 bases from J, with 26 bases between. The CDR3 consists of 16 residues. Germline V gene lookup returns CDR1 MDHEN and CDR2 SYDVKM. CDR3 in amino acids: CASHVYGDKRGYGYTF. The CDR3 DNA is TGTGCCTCTCACGTTTACGGGGATAAACGGGGCTATGGCTACACCTTC.

Concerning this clone itself: The same CDR3 is also encoded by other DNA sequences in this sample. The rearrangement uses TRBV2 and TRBJ2-7; D possibly corresponds to TRBD1 (6 bases). The CDR3 length is 12 residues. Germline V CDR1 and CDR2: SNHLY, FYNNEI. Trimming pared 6 bases from V and 3 bases from J, leaving 9 bases between. In DNA form, the CDR3 reads TGTGCCAGCAGGACAGGAGGCTACGAGCAGTACTTC. Translated, it gives CASRTGGYEQYF.

This clone has a handful of counts. The rearrangement links TRBV30 to TRBJ1-2; D gene uncertain. This CDR3 region has 13 residues. Germline loops: CDR1 GTSNPN, CDR2 SVGIG (reference sequence). The germline V and J ends were trimmed by 0 bases and 6 bases, with 11 bases remaining between them. The CDR3 bases are TGTGCCTGGAGTGTGGGCAGTGCGAATGGCTACACCTTC. Translating it yields CAWSVGSANGYTF.

The rearrangement links TRBV28 to TRBJ1-2; 8 bases line up with TRBD1. The CDR3 runs 16 residues. V lost 3 bases, J lost 6 bases, and 12 bases stayed unmatched. Germline V gene lookup returns CDR1 MDHEN and CDR2 SYDVKM. The CDR3 DNA reads as TGTGCCAGCAGTTTCTCCGGGACAGGCCGTGGAAATGGCTACACCTTC. This gives the protein CASSFSGTGRGNGYTF.

The V gene is TRBV19, the J gene TRBJ1-3; D possibly corresponds to TRBD1 (5 bases). CDR3 length: 15 amino acids. Deletions cut 11 bases from V and 3 bases from J, with 20 bases between. In germline, CDR1 is LNHDA, CDR2 SQIVND (reference sequence). The CDR3 region has the DNA TGTGCCTCCCGGGAGGGGAGCCTAGGTGGAAACACCATATATTTT. This sequence encodes CASREGSLGGNTIYF.

The chain combines TRBV13 with TRBJ1-4; D is ambiguous. Germline assignment: CDR1 PRHDT and CDR2 FYEKMQ (reference sequence). V lost 3 bases to trimming and J lost 0 bases, with 8 bases between them. The CDR3 totals 15 residues. The CDR3: CASSLGEATNEKLFF. Written as DNA, the CDR3 is TGTGCCAGCAGCTTGGGAGAGGCAACTAATGAAAAACTGTTTTTT. Combining the CDR3 with reference TRBV13 and TRBJ1-4 gives the whole variable domain AAGVIQSPRHLIKEKRETATLKCYPIPRHDTVYWYQQGPGQDPQFLISFYEKMQSDKGSIPDRFSAQQFSDYHSELNMSSLELGDSALYFCASSLGEATNEKLFFGSGTQLSVL.

This clone showed up just a few times. The gene calls are TRBV19 and TRBJ1-6; D is perhaps TRBD1 (5 bases). The CDR3 extends over 13 amino acids. With 4 bases removed from V and 10 bases from J, the gap between germline ends came to 11 bases. Per germline, CDR1 LNHDA and CDR2 SQIVND (reference sequence). CDR3 DNA: TGTGCCAGTAGTACAACAGGAGACTCACCCCTCCACTTT. It codes for CASSTTGDSPLHF.

Many counts were recorded for this clone. The chain couples TRBV4-1 to TRBJ1-1, with TRBD1 matching 7 bases. Germline CDR1 is MGHRA and CDR2 is YSYEKL. Trimming cost V 9 bases and J 2 bases; bases outside gene matches: 27. There are 20 residues in the CDR3. The CDR3 DNA is TGCGCCAGTAGACCTCGGGACAGTTTCAACCTTAGACGCCCTAACACTGAAGCTTTCTTT. Translated: CASRPRDSFNLRRPNTEAFF.

The chain is built from TRBV29-1 and TRBJ2-7; 7 positions match TRBD1. Germline-derived CDR1 and CDR2 are SQVTM and ANQGSEA. The length of the CDR3 is 13 residues. Trimming cost V 5 bases and J 0 bases; bases outside gene matches: 4. CDR3 DNA sequence: TGCAGCGTTTTTGGGACAGACTCCTACGAGCAGTACTTC. This gives the protein CSVFGTDSYEQYF.

V gene TRBV4-3 combines with J gene TRBJ1-6; D perhaps matches TRBD1 (5 bases). Germline V lookup: CDR1 LGHNA, CDR2 YSLEER. This CDR3 is built from 14 residues. The ends were cut back, 0 bases at V and 7 bases at J, with 7 bases in the middle. CDR3 amino acids: CASSQDGGNSPLHF. CDR3 coding DNA: TGCGCCAGCAGCCAAGATGGGGGGAATTCACCCCTCCACTTT.

Turning to this clone: A read error may produce the germline difference seen at one junction end. The chain is built from TRBV28 and TRBJ2-7; the match to TRBD1 covers 9 bases. The CDR3 has 11 amino acids. Looked up from germline, CDR1 is MDHEN and CDR2 is SYDVKM. CDR3 sequence reads: CASSVDRGLNF. The CDR3 DNA is TGTGCCAGCAGTGTGGACAGGGGACTCAACTTC.

This clone was seen a few times. The gene calls are TRBV4-3 and TRBJ2-2; no reliable D call. V was trimmed by 0 bases and J by 2 bases, leaving 10 bases between them. CDR1 is LGHNA, CDR2 YSLEER, per germline. The CDR3 runs 16 residues. CDR3: CASSQDPHRNTGELFF. CDR3 in DNA: TGCGCCAGCAGCCAAGATCCTCACAGAAACACCGGGGAGCTGTTTTTT.

V and J are TRBV7-9 and TRBJ1-2, with 9 bases fitting TRBD1. V dropped 5 bases and J dropped 8; count of bases not matched to a gene: 3. The CDR3 length is 12 residues. Per germline, CDR1 SEHNR and CDR2 FQNEAQ (reference sequence). The CDR3 protein is CASSRDRAGYTF. CDR3 in DNA: TGTGCCAGCAGCCGGGACAGGGCGGGCTACACCTTC.

This chain connects TRBV29-1 to TRBJ2-1; weak D call: TRBD1 (5 bases). CDR1 SQVTM and CDR2 ANQGSEA come from the germline V gene. The CDR3 is 12 residues long. Trimming stripped 4 bases from V and 7 bases from J, with 11 bases between. For the CDR3, the DNA is TGCAGCGTTGTGGACATGGAGAATGAGCAGTTCTTC. Translating gives CSVVDMENEQFF.